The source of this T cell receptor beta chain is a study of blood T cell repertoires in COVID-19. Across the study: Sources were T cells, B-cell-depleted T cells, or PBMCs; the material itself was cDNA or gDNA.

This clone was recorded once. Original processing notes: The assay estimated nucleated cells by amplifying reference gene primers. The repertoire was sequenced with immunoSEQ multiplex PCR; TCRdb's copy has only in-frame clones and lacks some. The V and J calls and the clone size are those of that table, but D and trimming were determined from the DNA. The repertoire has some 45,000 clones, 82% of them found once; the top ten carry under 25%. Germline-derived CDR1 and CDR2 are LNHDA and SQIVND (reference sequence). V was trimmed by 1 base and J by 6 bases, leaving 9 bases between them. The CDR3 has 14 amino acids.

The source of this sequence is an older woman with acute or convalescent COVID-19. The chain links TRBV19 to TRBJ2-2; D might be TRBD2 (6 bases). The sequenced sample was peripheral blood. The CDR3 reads CASSIGLVSGELFF. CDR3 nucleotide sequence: TGTGCCAGTAGTATAGGACTAGTTTCCGGGGAGCTGTTTTTT. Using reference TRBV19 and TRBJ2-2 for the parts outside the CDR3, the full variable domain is DGGITQSPKYLFRKEGQNVTLSCEQNLNHDAMYWYRQDPGQGLRLIYYSQIVNDFQKGDIAEGYSVSREKKESFPLTVTSAQKNPTAFYLCASSIGLVSGELFFGEGSRLTVL.